Below, 17 T cell receptor beta chains from the same sample are listed, as sequenced in a study of T-cell memory formation after mild COVID-19. In TCRdb, the 5' RACE reads were re-called with MiXCR into one record per CDR3 protein. Seen here are under 300,000 distinct CDR3 sequences, 7% to 10% observed once, and the top ten hold approximately 23%. Specimen: PBMCs or a T cell subset sorted from them (not recorded which). These receptors were taken from a man between 18 and 35 years old who had mild COVID-19 (a few samples of this study predate the infection). Cell type and time point are not known.

The chain joins TRBV24-1 to TRBJ1-1; D uncertain. The germline V and J ends were trimmed by 4 bases and 2 bases, with 7 bases remaining between them. The CDR3 is 13 amino acids. Germline CDR1 KGHDR, CDR2 SFDVKD. The CDR3 loop is CATSDIENTEAFF. The CDR3 DNA reads as TGTGCCACCAGTGACATCGAAAACACTGAAGCTTTCTTT.

This clonotype appeared a few times. This chain joins TRBV11-2 and TRBJ1-3; D is uncertain. Germline CDR1 and CDR2: SGHAT and FQNNGV. There are 14 residues in the CDR3. V gave up 1 base and J gave up 2 bases, with 6 bases separating them. In nucleotides, the CDR3 is TGTGCCAGCAGCTTAGCCCTCCCTGGAAACACCATATATTTT. Residues: CASSLALPGNTIYF.

The V and J genes are TRBV4-3 and TRBJ2-2; no firm D call. Germline CDR1 and CDR2: LGHNA and YSLEER. Trimming cost V 2 bases and J 0 bases, with 13 bases left between them. The CDR3 extends over 17 amino acids. CDR3 DNA: TGCGCCAGCAGCCAAAGTCTAGGGTACGCGAACACCGGGGAGCTGTTTTTT. This sequence encodes CASSQSLGYANTGELFF.

The chain links TRBV7-9 to TRBJ2-7, with D perhaps given as TRBD1 or TRBD2 (5 bases each). Trimming shortened V by 2 bases and J by 12 bases, and 20 bases separated the two germline ends. This CDR3 spans 14 amino acids. The V gene's germline CDR1 is SEHNR and CDR2 FQNEAQ (reference sequence). CDR3: CASSLWDGRSSAYV. The CDR3 DNA is TGTGCCAGCAGCTTATGGGACGGGCGGTCCTCTGCGTACGTC.

This chain links TRBV5-1 with TRBJ1-2; TRBD1 is a possible D gene (5 bases). V lost 4 bases and J lost 3, with 16 bases in between. This CDR3 region has 15 residues. Per the germline V gene, CDR1 is SGHRS and CDR2 is YFSETQ. As DNA, the CDR3 is TGCGCCAGCAGCGCGACACTTTTGGGGGACTATGGCTACACCTTC. The encoded protein is CASSATLLGDYGYTF.

The chain recombines TRBV30 with TRBJ1-4; D is ambiguous. This CDR3 spans 16 amino acids. The V and J ends lost 0 bases and 8 bases respectively, with 19 bases between them. Germline V CDR1 and CDR2: GTSNPN, SVGIG (reference sequence). DNA for the CDR3: TGTGCCTGGAGTGTACCCATGGATCTTTCGGGCGAAAAACTGTTTTTT. Translated, it gives CAWSVPMDLSGEKLFF.

The chain couples TRBV7-2 to TRBJ1-4; a possible D gene is TRBD1 (6 bases). Per germline, CDR1 SGHTA and CDR2 FQGNSA. The CDR3 totals 12 residues. The V gene lost 5 bases and the J gene lost 14 bases, with 15 bases spanning the gap. This chain's CDR3 is CASSLGGSRLFF. Here the CDR3 DNA reads TGTGCCAGCAGCCTGGGGGGCAGCAGGCTGTTTTTT.

Only a few counts were recorded for this clonotype. This sequence joins TRBV6-1 and TRBJ1-2; no reliable D call. The germline V gene has CDR1 MNHNS and CDR2 SASEGT. The CDR3 is 15 residues long. Trimming stripped 2 bases from V and 7 bases from J, with 17 bases between. CDR3 nucleotide sequence: TGTGCCAGCAGTGAAAGAGGGATGGGTTTAAGTGGCTACACCTTC. It encodes CASSERGMGLSGYTF.

This clonotype has more than one count but fewer than ten. The gene calls are TRBV20-1 and TRBJ1-1; D is perhaps TRBD1 (5 bases). The CDR3 length is 14 residues. Trimming took 5 bases from V and 8 from J, leaving 21 bases between them. The germline gives CDR1 DFQATT, CDR2 SNEGSKA (reference sequence). The CDR3 DNA is TGCAGTGCTCCTAGACAGATTGGGAGCAGGGAAGCTTTCTTT. Translating gives CSAPRQIGSREAFF.

In this sample, this clonotype turned up many times. The V gene is TRBV7-6, the J gene TRBJ1-1; possible D gene TRBD1, 6 bases. The ends were cut back, 2 bases at V and 0 bases at J, with 13 bases in the middle. CDR3 size: 16 residues. Germline assignment: CDR1 SGHVS and CDR2 FNYEAQ. The CDR3 here is CASSLSQGKMNTEAFF. The CDR3 DNA sequence: TGTGCCAGCAGCTTAAGTCAGGGGAAAATGAACACTGAAGCTTTCTTT.

This clonotype was detected a few times. In DNA, the CDR3 is TGCGCCAGCAGCCAACACTCAGGGGAGAGGCCCCTCCACTTT. It specifies CASSQHSGERPLHF. The V and J genes are TRBV4-3 and TRBJ1-6, with D possibly being TRBD1 (6 bases). The germline V and J ends were trimmed by 2 bases and 13 bases, with 15 bases remaining between them. The CDR3 extends over 14 amino acids. Germline-derived CDR1 and CDR2 are LGHNA and YSLEER.

The chain couples TRBV20-1 to TRBJ2-1; D may be TRBD1 (6 bases). CDR3 length: 15 amino acids. Trimming took 1 base from V and 2 from J, leaving 12 bases between them. CDR1 is DFQATT and CDR2 is SNEGSKA in the germline V gene (reference sequence). The CDR3 nucleotides are TGCAGTGCTAGAGTGGGCAGGGGAGCCTACAATGAGCAGTTCTTC. It translates to CSARVGRGAYNEQFF.

The V gene is TRBV10-3, the J gene TRBJ1-1; perhaps TRBD1 as D (5 bases). CDR1 ENHRY and CDR2 SYGVKD come from the germline V gene. The CDR3 totals 14 residues. The V end was cut by 2 bases, the J end by 2 bases, with 9 bases between. The CDR3, as DNA: TGTGCCATCAGTGAGCAGGGACCTAACACTGAAGCTTTCTTT. Protein product: CAISEQGPNTEAFF.

This clonotype was found many times. The chain uses TRBV5-1 and TRBJ2-4; 7 bases fit TRBD2. The junction had 4 bases not matched to a gene; V was cut back by 2 bases and J by 8 bases. Looked up from germline, CDR1 is SGHRS and CDR2 is YFSETQ. This CDR3 contains 13 residues. This CDR3 is CASSLAGRDIQYF. The CDR3 coding sequence is TGCGCCAGCAGCTTAGCGGGACGGGACATTCAGTACTTC.

V usage is TRBV12-3 or TRBV12-4 and J usage is TRBJ1-5; 11 positions match TRBD1. The junction had 9 bases not matched to a gene; V was cut back by 5 bases and J by 0 bases. The CDR3 length is 18 residues. The CDR3 DNA follows: TGTGCCAGCAGTCTCCGGGACAGGGGGTGGATTAGCAATCAGCCCCAGCATTTT. Protein sequence: CASSLRDRGWISNQPQHF.

This chain uses TRBV5-1 with TRBJ1-1; 9 bases agree with TRBD1. Germline-derived CDR1 and CDR2 are SGHRS and YFSETQ. This CDR3 contains 16 residues. V lost 3 bases and J lost 11; bases outside the gene matches: 17. CDR3 sequence (DNA): TGCGCCAGCAGCTCCGGTGGGACAGGGCCCCAGGAGTGGGCTTTCTTT. Translated, it gives CASSSGGTGPQEWAFF.

V and J are TRBV6-6 and TRBJ2-1; 8 bases map to TRBD2. V lost 11 bases, J lost 6 bases, and 15 bases stayed unmatched. Germline values: CDR1 MNHNY, CDR2 SVGAGI (reference sequence). This CDR3 comprises 15 residues. The CDR3 DNA reads as TGTGCCTCCGGGAGGGGAACAGCATGGACCAATGAGCAGTTCTTC. Protein product: CASGRGTAWTNEQFF.